Listed below are T cell receptor beta chains from one sample, sequenced in a study of neoadjuvant anti-PD-1 for oral cavity cancer. Measured with immunoSEQ multiplex PCR; TCRdb has only the in-frame clones, and not every one. The table has 50,000 to 65,000 clones, roughly 84% seen once. The material sequenced was PBMCs, taken before nivolumab (anti-PD-1) treatment. Receptors were obtained from a person between 40 and 79 years old with oral cavity squamous cell carcinoma. Both conserved end residues are trimmed from each CDR3. The order of the fields is D gene, J gene, V gene, clone size, CDR3 protein. A D gene is named only where the DNA matches it firmly. Rows give clone size only sometimes, using once, few, many, or a class for an expanded clone.

d_gene: -
j_gene: TRBJ1-2
v_gene: TRBV5-1
abundance: -
CDR3aa: ASSLGSGGYT

d_gene: TRBD1
j_gene: TRBJ2-1
v_gene: TRBV19
abundance: -
CDR3aa: ASNTLLGQGAYNEQF

d_gene: -
j_gene: TRBJ2-1
v_gene: TRBV7-9
abundance: -
CDR3aa: ASSPSGHNEQF

d_gene: TRBD1
j_gene: TRBJ2-7
v_gene: TRBV11-2
abundance: -
CDR3aa: ASSADGVTGAGEQY

d_gene: -
j_gene: TRBJ2-6
v_gene: TRBV27
abundance: many
CDR3aa: ASSISGLPSGANVLT

d_gene: -
j_gene: TRBJ2-1
v_gene: TRBV28
abundance: -
CDR3aa: ASSGAAVQANEQF

d_gene: -
j_gene: TRBJ1-5
v_gene: TRBV4-1
abundance: -
CDR3aa: ASSQQGVSNQPQH

d_gene: -
j_gene: TRBJ2-3
v_gene: TRBV7-8
abundance: -
CDR3aa: ASSSGRAADTQY

d_gene: -
j_gene: TRBJ1-1
v_gene: TRBV5-5
abundance: -
CDR3aa: ASSSTGSRDTEAF

d_gene: -
j_gene: TRBJ1-1
v_gene: TRBV7-2
abundance: -
CDR3aa: ASSLQGLNTEAF

d_gene: -
j_gene: TRBJ2-1
v_gene: TRBV5-1
abundance: -
CDR3aa: ASSLDSNNEQF

d_gene: TRBD1
j_gene: TRBJ2-1
v_gene: TRBV5-1
abundance: once
CDR3aa: ASRRTGGNTYNEQF

d_gene: TRBD1
j_gene: TRBJ2-2
v_gene: TRBV11-2
abundance: -
CDR3aa: ASSHRDRTTGELF

d_gene: -
j_gene: TRBJ1-1
v_gene: TRBV4-1
abundance: -
CDR3aa: ASSQGARRTEAF

d_gene: TRBD1
j_gene: TRBJ2-7
v_gene: TRBV10-3
abundance: few
CDR3aa: ASPTQGTYEQY

d_gene: -
j_gene: TRBJ1-1
v_gene: TRBV10-2
abundance: -
CDR3aa: ASRDPGHTEAF

d_gene: -
j_gene: TRBJ2-7
v_gene: TRBV2
abundance: -
CDR3aa: ASSEKRGYYEQY

d_gene: TRBD1
j_gene: TRBJ2-7
v_gene: TRBV6-5
abundance: -
CDR3aa: ASSNPGTGTEQY

d_gene: -
j_gene: TRBJ1-4
v_gene: TRBV28
abundance: few
CDR3aa: ASSQGGGGQKEKLF

d_gene: -
j_gene: TRBJ2-1
v_gene: TRBV11-2
abundance: -
CDR3aa: ASSLYPGPNEQF

d_gene: TRBD1
j_gene: TRBJ1-2
v_gene: TRBV10-2
abundance: few
CDR3aa: ASSEDRGMANYGYT

d_gene: TRBD1
j_gene: TRBJ1-5
v_gene: TRBV10-2
abundance: once
CDR3aa: ASTQPGQGNQPQH

d_gene: TRBD2
j_gene: TRBJ2-1
v_gene: TRBV10-2
abundance: -
CDR3aa: ASSESTQRGPHSL

d_gene: TRBD1
j_gene: TRBJ2-7
v_gene: TRBV5-1
abundance: once
CDR3aa: ASSSSGRGFDEQY

d_gene: TRBD1
j_gene: TRBJ1-1
v_gene: TRBV4-1
abundance: -
CDR3aa: ASSQDRGRSTNTEAF

d_gene: TRBD1
j_gene: TRBJ1-2
v_gene: TRBV7-2
abundance: -
CDR3aa: ASSTGGGNYGYT

d_gene: -
j_gene: TRBJ2-1
v_gene: TRBV30
abundance: -
CDR3aa: AWRYGGYNEQF

d_gene: -
j_gene: TRBJ2-3
v_gene: TRBV6-5
abundance: -
CDR3aa: ASSPRGGTDTQY

d_gene: TRBD1
j_gene: TRBJ1-1
v_gene: TRBV30
abundance: -
CDR3aa: AWSSTGGNTEAF

d_gene: -
j_gene: TRBJ1-2
v_gene: TRBV13
abundance: -
CDR3aa: ASSLRGTPIMYGYT

d_gene: TRBD1
j_gene: TRBJ1-2
v_gene: TRBV5-1
abundance: few
CDR3aa: ASSPGTGSYGYT

d_gene: -
j_gene: TRBJ2-3
v_gene: TRBV5-1
abundance: -
CDR3aa: ASSLLPAQDTQY

d_gene: TRBD1
j_gene: TRBJ1-1
v_gene: TRBV27
abundance: -
CDR3aa: ASSYRGVNTEAF

d_gene: TRBD2
j_gene: TRBJ2-5
v_gene: TRBV4-2
abundance: -
CDR3aa: ASSPSSGRSKETQY

d_gene: -
j_gene: TRBJ2-3
v_gene: TRBV6-1
abundance: -
CDR3aa: ASSEDTGLDTQY

d_gene: TRBD1
j_gene: TRBJ2-3
v_gene: TRBV9
abundance: once
CDR3aa: ASSVGTGGTDTQY

d_gene: -
j_gene: TRBJ1-5
v_gene: TRBV30
abundance: -
CDR3aa: AWSIGVNQPQH

d_gene: -
j_gene: TRBJ1-1
v_gene: TRBV18
abundance: -
CDR3aa: ASSLNGLNTEAF

d_gene: -
j_gene: TRBJ2-7
v_gene: TRBV18
abundance: -
CDR3aa: ASSPPWQNYEQY

d_gene: -
j_gene: TRBJ1-2
v_gene: TRBV12-5
abundance: once
CDR3aa: ASGELDRDYGYT

d_gene: -
j_gene: TRBJ1-2
v_gene: TRBV28
abundance: -
CDR3aa: ASSNPGTAFYGYT

d_gene: TRBD1
j_gene: TRBJ2-1
v_gene: TRBV11-3
abundance: -
CDR3aa: ASSSGTAYGNEQF

d_gene: TRBD1
j_gene: TRBJ1-4
v_gene: TRBV5-1
abundance: -
CDR3aa: ASSPDRGTNEKLF

d_gene: -
j_gene: TRBJ2-7
v_gene: TRBV19
abundance: -
CDR3aa: ATSTGIYEQY

d_gene: -
j_gene: TRBJ2-7
v_gene: TRBV18
abundance: -
CDR3aa: ASSSSHEQY

d_gene: TRBD1
j_gene: TRBJ1-2
v_gene: TRBV7-2
abundance: -
CDR3aa: ASSLAGGADGYT